These 2 T cell receptor beta chains originate from one sample sequenced in a study of T-cell memory formation after mild COVID-19. TCRdb analysed the 5' RACE reads with MiXCR anew, one entry per CDR3 protein. The data contain approximately 51,000 distinct CDR3 sequences, 9.3% of them seen just once; the ten biggest clones take up roughly 12%. Sequences were obtained from PBMCs or a T cell subset sorted from them (not recorded which). Receptors originate from an adult woman who had mild COVID-19 (a few samples of this study predate the infection). Cell type and time point are not known.

The chain is built from TRBV21-1 and TRBJ1-5; the tabulated D call, TRBD1, remains unverified against the DNA. TRBV21-1 is termed a pseudogene. The CDR3 is 17 residues long. The CDR3: CASSESDRGLTSQPQHF. CDR3 coding DNA: TGTGCCAGCAGCGAAAGTGACAGGGGGCTTACCAGTCAGCCCCAGCATTTT.

This clonotype was observed a handful of times. The chain recombines TRBV5-6 with TRBJ2-7; D is perhaps TRBD1 or TRBD2 (5 bases each). Germline CDR1 SGHDT, CDR2 YYEEEE. Trimming took off 4 bases at V and 4 bases at J, with 12 bases between the two ends. The CDR3 sequence is 13 residues long. CDR3 coding DNA: TGTGCCAGCAGCCCCGTCGAGGGGTACGAGCAGTACTTC. Translated: CASSPVEGYEQYF.